The T cell receptor beta chain under discussion was sequenced for a study of shared clonotypes between healthy human individuals (dated by TCRdb to about 2020). Concerning the study at large: The cohort included three men and a couple of women between 18 and 49 years of age. To estimate repertoire size and how much clonotype sharing occurs between individuals, the study deeply sequenced the blood TCR repertoires of several healthy adults. To increase sequencing depth and limit assay-specific biases, TCR repertoire library preparation and sequencing were carried out by different laboratories using diverse techniques. For each donor, three plates each were used for CD4 naive and CD4 memory, two plates were used for CD8 naive, and one plate was used for CD8 memory. Each donor's leukapheresis produced roughly between roughly 0.85 and 9.5 billion PBMCs. Study-wide findings and limitations: Naive subsets generally had larger estimated clonotype richness than memory subsets did. Because the study included only a small number of donors, the genetic and exposure-history diversity represented was limited. Pairwise subsampling led to the expectation that sequencing depth would affect the degree of clonotype sharing among donors. Compared with non-shared clonotypes, clonotypes shared by all four sorted-subset donors had higher generation probabilities. Sampling was restricted to blood, and TCR repertoires in tissues likely differ from the TCR repertoires found in blood. Incomplete sequencing was indicated by rarefaction of sorted-subset datasets, despite the large sequencing depth. Across a handful of donors, roughly 5.4% of naive CD4, approximately 3.5% of naive CD8, roughly 2.3% of memory CD4, and roughly 0.4% of memory CD8 clonotypes were shared.

The donors were healthy, HIV-negative adults who had no recently reported acute infections or vaccinations. Every donor was a Caucasian adult residing in Nashville, Tennessee, USA. CD4+ T cells were enriched by magnetic negative selection, after which naive cells were positively selected on CD45RA and the negative fraction was taken as the memory subset. After blood collection by leukapheresis, PBMCs were isolated using Ficoll-Histopaque density gradient centrifugation and then cryopreserved in the vapor phase of liquid nitrogen. Purity and quantity of every magnetically sorted T cell population were checked by analytical flow cytometry. From each sorted fraction, genomic DNA was isolated and quantified by UV absorbance on a Nanodrop 2000c. Counted from cysteine to phenylalanine, this CDR3 has 16 amino acids. Just CDR3 DNA is preserved here, 48 bases in frame from base 1. Note on this clone: Its antigen is still unknown. No base quality information exists; no much larger clone differs at one position.

TCR CDR3 regions were amplified from genomic DNA by multiplex PCR using the deep immunoSEQ assay. Extracted genomic DNA from each cell subset was spread evenly across all wells of several immunoSEQ 96-well plates, with each plate serving as a replicate. For sorted subsets, each replicate PCR was loaded with about 200 ng genomic DNA, equivalent to 25,000 to 35,000 T cell genomes. Purified libraries were quantified with a Qubit 3.0 fluorometer, sized on a Bioanalyzer 2100, and re-quantified with the KAPA Library Quantification kit. A separate single-read 150-cycle Illumina NextSeq 550 flow cell was used to sequence each immunoSEQ 96-well plate. As for how the authors treated the data: Because only junctional sequences without quality scores were contained in the immunoSEQ output, filtering matching that applied to full-length reads could not be performed. Sequences were annotated with PyIR, a Python wrapper for IgBLAST v1.9, and V/J genes and CDR3 were assigned using IMGT germline references. Reads with weak V/J assignments (E-value above 1e-6), missing CDR3, stop codons, out-of-frame junctions, or ambiguous translated residues were removed. A V3J clonotype was defined by an identical inferred V gene, J gene, and CDR3 amino acid sequence. To compute the percentage overlap between repertoires, the number of shared unique clonotypes was divided by the size of the smaller repertoire. Richness of each repertoire was evaluated using RTK rarefaction, the Chao1 estimator, and Recon v2.1 estimates of unobserved clonotypes. Generation probabilities were computed with OLGA for all TCRbeta clonotypes obtained by the gDNA method from a few donors. TCRdb re-hosts the immuneACCESS table, in-frame sequences only. Its copies lack some clones; in the studies checked, an unresolved V gene accounts for under half of them, and the cause for the rest is not known. V and J calls plus clone size are reproduced from that table; the DNA served to infer D and trimming. Across this sample there are 2 million to 3 million clones, with approximately 94% seen only once. Clones ranked in the top ten supply approximately 0.37% of the sample.

The chain joins TRBV21-1 to TRBJ1-1; TRBD1 is taken as the D call from the table, unchecked against the DNA. TRBV21-1 is deemed a pseudogene. Sequencing was done on a sample of naive CD4+ T cells from PBMCs. Reading the label with the study, this specimen's cell subset or site is: CD45RA+ positively selected. The TCR comes from a young man in good health. Some clones in this sample may be carry-over from other donors' samples. The DNA sequence follows: TGTGCCAGCAGCAAAGGGGGGGACAGGCCTAACACTGAAGCTTTCTTT. Its translation is CASSKGGDRPNTEAFF.